This TCR beta chain was sequenced during a study of CD8 T cells in Susac syndrome. It was with random hexamers that roughly 0.45 to 1 ug RNA was reverse transcribed. TCRdb re-derived calls from the immunoSEQ multiplex PCR reads in MiXCR, one entry per CDR3 protein. This repertoire shows tens of thousands of distinct CDR3 sequences, approximately 94% found once; its top ten account for 0.26%. The count of this clonotype is one. Germline assignment: CDR1 MNHEY and CDR2 SVGEGT. The length of the CDR3 is 15 residues. The V gene lost 7 bases and the J gene lost 11 bases, with 24 bases spanning the gap. The sequence was obtained from a human donor in good health. The chain combines TRBV6-2 or TRBV6-3 with TRBJ1-5, with D uncertain. Sequenced input: CD8+ T cells from PBMCs. As DNA, the CDR3 is TGTGCCAGCAAGGTTTCGAACCTCGCGACAAGGGCCCAGCATTTT. Translating gives CASKVSNLATRAQHF.